The rows below give T cell receptor beta chains drawn from one sample of a study of vaccination and CD4 T cells after COVID-19. These TCRs' antigens remain unknown. In TCRdb, the PCR reads were re-called with MiXCR into one record per CDR3 protein. The sample has over 9,500 distinct CDR3 sequences, almost 40% seen once; the top ten hold about a fifth. Material: CD4+ T cells from blood, cultured in vitro. Every receptor here comes from a human donor in good health. CDR3s include the opening cysteine and the closing phenylalanine or tryptophan. A D gene is named only where the DNA matches it firmly. For some rows the clone size is stated as once, few or many, or as a class when expanded; others skip it.

V: TRBV20-1; J: TRBJ2-3; size: few; length: 16; D: .; DNA: TGCAGTGCTCCAGTAAGGGGTTCATATGGCACAGATACGCAGTATTTT; CDR3: CSAPVRGSYGTDTQYF
V: TRBV20-1; J: TRBJ2-7; size: few; length: 15; D: TRBD2; DNA: TGCAGTGCTAGAGATTCGGCTAGCGGGAGTTACGAGCAGTACTTC; CDR3: CSARDSASGSYEQYF
V: TRBV18; J: TRBJ1-2; size: few; length: 15; D: .; DNA: TGTGCCAGCTCCCACACAGCGGAGAGACACTATGGCTACACCTTC; CDR3: CASSHTAERHYGYTF
V: TRBV20-1; J: TRBJ2-7; size: few; length: 16; D: .; DNA: TGCAGTGCTAGAGATGCTCGTGGGGGAAACGCCTACGAGCAGTACTTC; CDR3: CSARDARGGNAYEQYF
V: TRBV6-2/TRBV6-3; J: TRBJ2-2; size: few; length: 18; D: .; DNA: TGTGCCAGCAGTTACCCGCCGTTTGGGACTCCAAACACCGGGGAGCTGTTTTTT; CDR3: CASSYPPFGTPNTGELFF
V: TRBV25-1; J: TRBJ2-2; size: .; length: 16; D: .; DNA: TGTGCCAGCAGTGAATCGAGGGGGGGTCTCACCGGGGAGCTGTTTTTT; CDR3: CASSESRGGLTGELFF
V: TRBV27; J: TRBJ2-7; size: .; length: 16; D: .; DNA: TGTGCCAGCAGTTTAACTCGAAGTGGGGGACCCCACGAGCAGTACTTC; CDR3: CASSLTRSGGPHEQYF
V: TRBV28; J: TRBJ1-2; size: .; length: 17; D: TRBD1; DNA: TGTGCCAGCATCGGGGACAGGAGGCTTCCCAACCCTTATGGCTACACCTTC; CDR3: CASIGDRRLPNPYGYTF
V: TRBV6-1; J: TRBJ1-5; size: .; length: 15; D: .; DNA: TGTGCCAGCAGTGAAGCTGGGGGCAGCAATCAGCCCCAGCATTTT; CDR3: CASSEAGGSNQPQHF
V: TRBV24-1; J: TRBJ2-1; size: few; length: 17; D: .; DNA: TGTGCCACCAGTGATTTGCGTGGAGGCAGCTCCTACAATGAGCAGTTCTTC; CDR3: CATSDLRGGSSYNEQFF
V: TRBV28; J: TRBJ1-5; size: .; length: 16; D: .; DNA: TGTGCCAGCAGTCCCACTGGGTGGACTGGGGGTCAGCCCCAGCATTTT; CDR3: CASSPTGWTGGQPQHF
V: TRBV6-1; J: TRBJ1-1; size: .; length: 13; D: .; DNA: TGTGCCAGCAGCCTCCAGGCAAACACTGAAGCTTTCTTT; CDR3: CASSLQANTEAFF